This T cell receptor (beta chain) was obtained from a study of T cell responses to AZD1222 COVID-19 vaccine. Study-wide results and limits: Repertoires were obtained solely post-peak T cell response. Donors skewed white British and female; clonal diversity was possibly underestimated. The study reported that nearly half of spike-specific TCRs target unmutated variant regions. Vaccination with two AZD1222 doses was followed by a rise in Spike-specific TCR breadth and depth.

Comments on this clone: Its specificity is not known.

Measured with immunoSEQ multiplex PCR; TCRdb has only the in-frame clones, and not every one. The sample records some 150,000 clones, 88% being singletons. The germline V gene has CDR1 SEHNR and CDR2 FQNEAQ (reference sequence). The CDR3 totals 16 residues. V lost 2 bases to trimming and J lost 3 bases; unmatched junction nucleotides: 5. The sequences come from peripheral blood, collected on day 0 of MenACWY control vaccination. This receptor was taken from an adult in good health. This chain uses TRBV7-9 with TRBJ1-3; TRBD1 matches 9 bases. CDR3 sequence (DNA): TGTGCCAGCAGCTTATACCAGGGACAGGGTGGAAACACCATATATTTT. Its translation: CASSLYQGQGGNTIYF.